Given below is one T cell receptor beta chain in context. Its target is not known. This record belongs to a study of response to subunit inactivated influenza vaccine. The V and J ends lost 2 bases and 0 bases respectively, with 11 bases between them. The length of the CDR3 is 14 residues. The germline gives CDR1 DFQATT, CDR2 SNEGSKA (reference sequence). Regarding the study as a whole: Authors suggested few new T cells are recruited by each seasonal influenza vaccination.

TCRdb used MiXCR to reprocess the RT-PCR reads, holding one entry per CDR3 protein. The sample has roughly 500,000 distinct CDR3 sequences; 25% are singletons. V gene TRBV20-1 combines with J gene TRBJ2-7, with D possibly called TRBD1 or TRBD2 (5 bases each). The starting material was CD4+ T cells sorted from PBMCs, obtained approximately 5 days after vaccination. The receptor was isolated from a man between 50 and 59 years old who received an inactivated influenza vaccine. For the CDR3, the DNA is TGCAGTGCTAGATTGGGGACCACCTCCTACGAGCAGTACTTC. Encoded protein: CSARLGTTSYEQYF.